The rows below give T cell receptor beta chains drawn from one sample of a study of CD8+CD57+ T cells in acquired aplastic anemia. TCRdb itself ran the reads through MiXCR, one entry per CDR3 protein. The data show a few hundred thousand distinct CDR3 sequences, about a third seen once. The sample taken for sequencing was sorted CD4+, CD8+, or CD8+CD57+ T cells (not recorded which) from PBMCs. These TCRs come from a human donor with aplastic anemia. The CDR3 runs from the conserved cysteine through the conserved F or W. D genes are given only for firm matches. Size tells how often a clone was seen (once, few, many) or the class of an expanded clone, and some rows leave it out.

TRBJ1-6 | TRBV6-1 | 13 | many | . | TGTGCCAGCACCTACGGACGGTCTTCACCCCTCCACTTT | CASTYGRSSPLHF
TRBJ1-2 | TRBV29-1 | 11 | . | TRBD1 | TGCAGCTGGGGGACAGCTGATGGCTACACCTTC | CSWGTADGYTF
TRBJ1-2 | TRBV7-2 | 13 | many | . | TGTGCCAGCAGCTTAAGACAGAACTATGGCTACACCTTC | CASSLRQNYGYTF
TRBJ2-6 | TRBV5-4 | 18 | . | TRBD1 | TGTGCCAGCAGCTTGGTGGGGACAGGGGAGAATGGGGCCAACGTCCTGACTTTC | CASSLVGTGENGANVLTF
TRBJ2-1 | TRBV19 | 13 | few | TRBD1 | TGTGCCAGTAGGAGGGGACAGAGTAATGAGCAGTTCTTC | CASRRGQSNEQFF
TRBJ1-1 | TRBV11-1 | 17 | . | TRBD1 | TGTGCCAGCAGCTTGGCGAGACAGGGAGGTAGGAACACTGAAGCTTTCTTT | CASSLARQGGRNTEAFF
TRBJ1-4 | TRBV19 | 13 | many | . | TGTGCCAGTAGTATAGACAGGGATGAAAAACTGTTTTTT | CASSIDRDEKLFF
TRBJ1-1 | TRBV10-3 | 11 | few | . | TGTGCCAGCAGTTACAGAACTGAAGCTTTCTTT | CASSYRTEAFF
TRBJ2-1 | TRBV13 | 15 | few | TRBD2 | TGTGCCAGCAGCCGAACTAGCGGGGGGGCTTTAGAGCAGTTCTTC | CASSRTSGGALEQFF
TRBJ1-3 | TRBV10-3 | 13 | few | TRBD1 | TGTGCCAGCAGTAGACAGGGGGGAGACACCATATATTTT | CASSRQGGDTIYF
TRBJ1-6 | TRBV2 | 14 | . | TRBD1 | TGTGCCAGCAGGGGGGACAGTCGAGGATCACCCCTCCACTTT | CASRGDSRGSPLHF
TRBJ1-2 | TRBV12-3/TRBV12-4 | 12 | . | . | TGTGCCAGCAGGGACACCTCATATGGCTACACCTTC | CASRDTSYGYTF
TRBJ2-7 | TRBV29-1 | 9 | many | . | TGCAGCGTTGAGAACGAGCAGTACTTC | CSVENEQYF
TRBJ1-3 | TRBV27 | 14 | few | TRBD1 | TGTGCCAGCAAGTCGGGACAGGGCCGAAACACCATATATTTT | CASKSGQGRNTIYF
TRBJ1-6 | TRBV27 | 16 | . | . | TGTGCCAGCAGTTTAGGGCCGACAGGATATAATTCACCCCTCCACTTT | CASSLGPTGYNSPLHF
TRBJ2-4 | TRBV29-1 | 13 | many | . | TGCAGCGTTGCAAGCAGCCCGGGAAACATTCAGTACTTC | CSVASSPGNIQYF
TRBJ1-2 | TRBV28 | 16 | once | TRBD1 | TGTGCCAGCAGTTTCTCCGGGACAGGGGGCGACTATGGCTACACCTTC | CASSFSGTGGDYGYTF
TRBJ1-4 | TRBV29-1 | 12 | many | TRBD1 | TGCAGCGCCGGACAGGGTGATGAAAAACTGTTTTTT | CSAGQGDEKLFF
TRBJ1-6 | TRBV5-1 | 14 | many | TRBD1 | TGCGCCAGCAGCTTAACAGGGGCTAATTCACCCCTCCACTTT | CASSLTGANSPLHF
TRBJ1-1 | TRBV20-1 | 11 | . | . | TGCAGTGCTAAGGGGGAACAGAAAGCTTTCTTT | CSAKGEQKAFF
TRBJ2-1 | TRBV11-2 | 14 | . | . | TGTGCCAGCAGCTTAGAGCTATCGGTCAATGAGCAGTTCTTC | CASSLELSVNEQFF
TRBJ1-5 | TRBV2 | 11 | . | . | TGTGCCAGCAGGTTGGGTCAGCCCCAGCATTTT | CASRLGQPQHF
TRBJ2-5 | TRBV3-1 | 14 | . | TRBD2 | TGTGCCAGCAGCCACTTAGCGGGAGGAGAGACCCAGTACTTC | CASSHLAGGETQYF
TRBJ2-3 | TRBV24-1 | 15 | many | TRBD2 | TGTGCCACCAGTGTTACTAGCGGGAGCCCAGATACGCAGTATTTT | CATSVTSGSPDTQYF
TRBJ2-7 | TRBV10-3 | 18 | . | TRBD2 | TGTGCCACACGGGACGGGGGAGATAGCGGGAAGCCCTCCTACGAGCAGTACTTC | CATRDGGDSGKPSYEQYF
TRBJ1-5 | TRBV20-1 | 14 | . | . | TGCAGTGCTAGAGAGGGGATTGGCAATCAGCCCCAGCCTTTT | CSAREGIGNQPQPF
TRBJ1-5 | TRBV20-1 | 14 | many | . | TGCAGTGCTAGACGGGCAGTGCAAAATCAGCCCCAGCATTTT | CSARRAVQNQPQHF
TRBJ1-2 | TRBV2 | 14 | . | . | TGTGCCAGCAGCCCTATGGTACAAGGGGACGGCTACACCTTC | CASSPMVQGDGYTF
TRBJ1-5 | TRBV2 | 13 | once | . | TGTGCCAGCAGTTTCGGGGGGGCTCTGGGCCAGCATTTT | CASSFGGALGQHF
TRBJ2-5 | TRBV29-1 | 12 | . | TRBD1 | TGCAGCGTAGGAGAAGGGACAGGGAGTCAGTACTTC | CSVGEGTGSQYF
TRBJ1-1 | TRBV10-3 | 15 | . | . | TGTGCCATCAGTTATGCGGGCAGGTCGAACACTGAAGCTTTCTTT | CAISYAGRSNTEAFF
TRBJ1-5 | TRBV24-1 | 15 | . | . | TGTGCCACCAGTGATTTGTTTGGTGGCAATCAGCCCCAGCATTTT | CATSDLFGGNQPQHF
TRBJ2-1 | TRBV20-1 | 13 | few | . | TGCAGTGCTAGAGATCCTTGGGGATATGAGCAGTTCTTC | CSARDPWGYEQFF
TRBJ2-5 | TRBV2 | 15 | many | TRBD1 | TGTGCCAGCAGTTCGGACCGGGACAGTCAAGAGACCCAGTACTTC | CASSSDRDSQETQYF
TRBJ1-3 | TRBV10-3 | 16 | . | . | TGTGCCATCAGTTCCATGGGGGGGAGGGATGGAAACACCATATATTTT | CAISSMGGRDGNTIYF
TRBJ1-5 | TRBV28 | 14 | . | . | TGTGCCAGCAGTCAGGGGATTAGGAATCAGCCCCAGCATTTT | CASSQGIRNQPQHF
TRBJ1-1 | TRBV14 | 14 | few | TRBD1 | TGTGCCAGCAGCCAAAGGGGACAGGGGTCTGAAGCTTTCTTT | CASSQRGQGSEAFF
TRBJ1-4 | TRBV27 | 15 | . | . | TGTGCCAGCAGCGTTACGGGCGGGCGTGGTGAAAAACTGTTTTTT | CASSVTGGRGEKLFF
TRBJ1-2 | TRBV24-1 | 15 | many | . | TGTGCCACCAGTGATTTAGGCGGAGCTAACTATGGCTACACCTTC | CATSDLGGANYGYTF
TRBJ1-2 | TRBV6-1 | 15 | . | . | TGTGCCAGTGGACAGTCGATATTTTCTAACTATGGCTACACCTTC | CASGQSIFSNYGYTF
TRBJ1-2 | TRBV20-1 | 16 | many | . | TGCAGTGCTGACAGCAGATTACCATGGACGGGCTTGGGCTACACCTTC | CSADSRLPWTGLGYTF
TRBJ1-1 | TRBV25-1 | 16 | . | TRBD1 | TGTGCCAGCAGCACCGGGACAGGGCTATGGAACACTGAAGCTTTCTTT | CASSTGTGLWNTEAFF
TRBJ2-5 | TRBV2 | 11 | . | . | TGTGCCAGTAGGGGGTCTGAGACCCAGTACTTC | CASRGSETQYF
TRBJ2-2 | TRBV24-1 | 17 | . | TRBD1 | TGTGCCACCAGTTGGAGTGGACAGGGAAGAGACACCGGGGAGCTGTTTTTT | CATSWSGQGRDTGELFF
TRBJ2-1 | TRBV10-1 | 15 | many | TRBD1 | TGCGCCAGCAGTGTCGGACAGGGAATGTGGAATGAGCAGTTCTTC | CASSVGQGMWNEQFF
TRBJ1-1 | TRBV29-1 | 14 | few | . | TGCAGCGTCCTCCGGGACCGCGAGGACACTGAAGCTTTCTTT | CSVLRDREDTEAFF
TRBJ1-4 | TRBV19 | 15 | . | . | TGTGCCAGTAGCCCCGCGTCGGGGGGTAATGAAAAACTGTTTTTT | CASSPASGGNEKLFF
TRBJ2-7 | TRBV5-6 | 13 | many | TRBD1 | TGTGCCAGCAGCGCTTTGACAGGGAATGAGCAGTACTTC | CASSALTGNEQYF
TRBJ2-7 | TRBV19 | 14 | few | TRBD2 | TGTGCCAGTAGCCTCCGGGGAGGGTCGTACGAGCAGTACTTC | CASSLRGGSYEQYF
TRBJ2-5 | TRBV7-8 | 15 | . | TRBD2 | TGTGCCAGCAGTTTATGGGAGGGTTTGGGTGAGACCCAGTACTTC | CASSLWEGLGETQYF
TRBJ2-3 | TRBV2 | 14 | . | TRBD2 | TGTGCCAACAGGAGCGGGAGGGCCCCCGATACGCAGTATTTT | CANRSGRAPDTQYF
TRBJ1-3 | TRBV6-1 | 15 | . | . | TGTGCCAGCAGCTTCGGGGGGTCGTCTGGAAACACCATATATTTT | CASSFGGSSGNTIYF
TRBJ2-7 | TRBV29-1 | 10 | . | . | TGCAGCGTTGTACGGGGCGAGCAGTACTTC | CSVVRGEQYF